This T cell receptor (beta chain) was sequenced in a study of persistence of HIV-infected CD4 T cells. Cells were stimulated with CMV-infected fibroblast lysates at approximately 10 ug/mL. Memory cells lacking CD40L and CD69 with high CD45RO were sorted. CD8+ T cells were removed from PBMCs prior to stimulation. Sequencing used immunoSEQ version 4 in survey mode. TCRdb keeps only in-frame clones here, not all; method: immunoSEQ multiplex PCR. This table holds tens of thousands of clones, approximately 80% found once. Remarks on this clone: Its antigen is currently unknown.

This TCR came from an adult man with HIV who was CMV-seropositive. This sample comprised CD4+ T cells sorted from PBMCs after approximately 19-hour stimulation, obtained from a patient who received antiretroviral therapy.

This CDR3 is CASSPYTGEATEAFF. In nucleotides, the CDR3 is TGTGCCAGCAGTCCTTATACAGGGGAGGCGACTGAAGCTTTCTTT. V usage is TRBV28 and J usage is TRBJ1-1, with 7 bases matching TRBD1. CDR1 and CDR2 from the germline V gene are MDHEN and SYDVKM. The CDR3 has 15 residues. Trimming removed 5 bases from V and 5 bases from J; junction bases left unmatched: 11.